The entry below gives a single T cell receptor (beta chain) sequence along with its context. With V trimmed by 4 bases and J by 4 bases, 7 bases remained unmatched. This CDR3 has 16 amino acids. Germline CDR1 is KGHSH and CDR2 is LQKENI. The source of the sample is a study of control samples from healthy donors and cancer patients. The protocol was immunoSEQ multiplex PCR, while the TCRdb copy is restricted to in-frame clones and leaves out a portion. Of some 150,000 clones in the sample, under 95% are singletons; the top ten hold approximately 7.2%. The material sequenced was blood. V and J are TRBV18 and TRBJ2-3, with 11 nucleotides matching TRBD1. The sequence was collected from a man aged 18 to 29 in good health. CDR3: CASSRSGTGGPDTQYF. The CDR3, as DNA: TGTGCCAGCTCACGCAGCGGGACAGGGGGGCCAGATACGCAGTATTTT. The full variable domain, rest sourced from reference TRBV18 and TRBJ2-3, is NAGVMQNPRHLVRRRGQEARLRCSPMKGHSHVYWYRQLPEEGLKFMVYLQKENIIDESGMPKERFSAEFPKEGPSILRIQQVVRGDSAAYFCASSRSGTGGPDTQYFGPGTRLTVL.